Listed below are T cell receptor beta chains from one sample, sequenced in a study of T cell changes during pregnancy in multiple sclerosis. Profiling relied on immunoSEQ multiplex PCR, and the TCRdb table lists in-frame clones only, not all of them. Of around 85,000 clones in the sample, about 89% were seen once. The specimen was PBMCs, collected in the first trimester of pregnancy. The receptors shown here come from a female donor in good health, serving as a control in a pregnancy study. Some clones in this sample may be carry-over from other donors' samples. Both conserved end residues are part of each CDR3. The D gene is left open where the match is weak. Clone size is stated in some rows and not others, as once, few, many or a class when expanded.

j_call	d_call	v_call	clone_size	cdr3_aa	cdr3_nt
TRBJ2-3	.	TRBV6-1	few	CASSEIGGRGGNTQYF	TGTGCCAGCAGTGAAATTGGGGGGCGCGGGGGCAATACGCAGTATTTT
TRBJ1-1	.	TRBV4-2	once	CASSQGLRAFF	TGTGCCAGCAGCCAAGGGTTGCGGGCTTTCTTT
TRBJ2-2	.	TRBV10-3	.	CAISPTNTGELFF	TGTGCCATCAGTCCAACGAACACCGGGGAGCTGTTTTTT
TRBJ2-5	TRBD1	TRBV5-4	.	CASRPGTGVKETQYF	TGTGCCAGCAGGCCCGGGACAGGGGTGAAAGAGACCCAGTACTTC
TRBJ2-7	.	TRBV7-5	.	CVRSLARLQGAWEQYF	TGTGTCAGAAGCTTAGCGAGGCTACAGGGGGCGTGGGAGCAGTACTTC
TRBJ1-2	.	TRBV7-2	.	CASSRPWGRMDGYTF	TGTGCCAGCAGCCGACCTTGGGGGCGCATGGATGGCTACACCTTC
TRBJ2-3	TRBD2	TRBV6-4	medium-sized	CASSDSAGGSTDTQYF	TGTGCCAGCAGTGACTCGGCGGGGGGGAGCACAGATACGCAGTATTTT
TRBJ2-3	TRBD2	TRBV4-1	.	CASSPRTSGRIATDTQYF	TGCGCCAGCAGCCCCCGGACTAGCGGGAGGATTGCTACAGATACGCAGTATTTT
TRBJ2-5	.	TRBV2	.	CANSRDYQETQYF	TGTGCCAACTCACGGGACTACCAAGAGACCCAGTACTTC
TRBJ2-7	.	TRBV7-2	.	CASSLGGGAYEQYF	TGTGCCAGCAGCTTAGGAGGAGGGGCCTACGAGCAGTACTTC
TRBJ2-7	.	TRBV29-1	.	CSASPGLPPAYEQYF	TGCAGCGCTAGCCCGGGACTCCCCCCAGCCTACGAGCAGTACTTC
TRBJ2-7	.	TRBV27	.	CASSWGVEQYF	TGTGCCAGCAGTTGGGGGGTGGAGCAGTACTTC
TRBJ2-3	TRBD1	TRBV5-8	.	CASSLVGQATDTQYF	TGTGCCAGCAGCTTGGTGGGACAGGCCACAGATACGCAGTATTTT
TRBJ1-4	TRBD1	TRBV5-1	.	CASSLPTGGGNEKLFF	TGCGCCAGCAGCTTACCTACAGGGGGTGGTAATGAAAAACTGTTTTTT
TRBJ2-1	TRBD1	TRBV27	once	CASSPGQSNEQFF	TGTGCCAGCAGTCCGGGACAGTCGAATGAGCAGTTCTTC
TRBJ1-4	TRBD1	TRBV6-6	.	CASSFDRVDEKLFF	TGTGCCAGCAGTTTCGACAGGGTCGATGAAAAACTGTTTTTT
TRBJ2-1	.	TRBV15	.	CATSPGGRRYNEQFF	TGTGCCACCAGTCCCGGGGGGCGAAGGTACAATGAGCAGTTCTTC
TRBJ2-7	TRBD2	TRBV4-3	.	CASSQIAGGAYEQYF	TGCGCCAGCAGCCAAATAGCGGGAGGGGCCTACGAGCAGTACTTC
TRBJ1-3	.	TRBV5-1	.	CASSSGGLSDSGNTIYF	TGCGCCAGCAGCAGTGGGGGACTCTCGGACTCTGGAAACACCATATATTTT
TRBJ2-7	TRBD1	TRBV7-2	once	CASSLLQGSYEQYF	TGTGCCAGCAGCTTATTACAGGGGTCCTACGAGCAGTACTTC
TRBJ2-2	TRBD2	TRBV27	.	CASSLSPGGPGGELFF	TGTGCCAGCAGTTTATCCCCGGGAGGGCCGGGCGGGGAGCTGTTTTTT
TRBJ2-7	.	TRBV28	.	CASSPGGTAAYEQYF	TGTGCCAGCAGCCCCGGAGGGACAGCGGCCTACGAGCAGTACTTC
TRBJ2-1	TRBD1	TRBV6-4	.	CASSPDRGGNEQFF	TGTGCCAGCAGCCCGGACAGGGGAGGGAATGAGCAGTTCTTC
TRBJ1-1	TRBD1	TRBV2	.	CASSVPGQGARTEAFF	TGTGCCAGCAGTGTCCCGGGACAGGGGGCGAGGACTGAAGCTTTCTTT
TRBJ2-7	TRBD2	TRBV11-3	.	CASSSLAGDEQYF	TGTGCCAGCAGCTCTCTAGCGGGAGACGAGCAGTACTTC
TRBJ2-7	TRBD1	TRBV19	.	CASSLGQGLGEQYF	TGTGCCAGTAGTCTCGGACAGGGTCTCGGCGAGCAGTACTTC
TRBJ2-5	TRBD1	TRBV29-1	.	CSVLRDREETQYF	TGCAGCGTGCTCCGGGACAGGGAAGAGACCCAGTACTTC
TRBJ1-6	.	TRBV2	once	CASSKNAGLVNSPLHF	TGTGCCAGCAGTAAAAACGCCGGGTTGGTAAATTCACCCCTCCACTTT
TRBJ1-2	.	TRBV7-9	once	CASSLQENHGYTF	TGTGCCAGCAGCTTACAGGAAAACCATGGCTACACCTTC
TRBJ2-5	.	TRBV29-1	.	CSVGWRQETQYF	TGCAGCGTTGGGTGGCGGCAAGAGACCCAGTACTTC
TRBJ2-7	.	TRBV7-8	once	CAGLNLTLTKGQYF	TGTGCCGGACTTAACTTGACTCTCACGAAGGGGCAGTACTTC
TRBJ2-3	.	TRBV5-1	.	CASSAPLGTSTDTQYF	TGCGCCAGCAGCGCACCTCTCGGGACTTCAACGGATACGCAGTATTTT
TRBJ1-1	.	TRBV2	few	CASSEEPSTEAFF	TGTGCCAGCAGTGAAGAACCGAGCACTGAAGCTTTCTTT
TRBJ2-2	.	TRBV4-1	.	CASSQEVYGTGELFF	TGCGCCAGCAGCCAAGAGGTTTACGGCACCGGGGAGCTGTTTTTT
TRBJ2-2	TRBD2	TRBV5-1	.	CASSFAGGSAGELFF	TGCGCCAGCAGCTTCGCGGGGGGGAGCGCCGGGGAGCTGTTTTTT
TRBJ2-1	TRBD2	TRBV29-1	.	CSATPAGGYNEQFF	TGCAGCGCAACCCCAGCGGGAGGGTACAATGAGCAGTTCTTC
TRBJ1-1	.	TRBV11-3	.	CASSPGGPNTEAFF	TGTGCCAGCAGCCCCGGGGGACCGAACACTGAAGCTTTCTTT
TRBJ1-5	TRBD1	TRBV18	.	CASSPNRGQGSNQPQHF	TGTGCCAGCTCACCGAACAGGGGGCAAGGTAGCAATCAGCCCCAGCATTTT
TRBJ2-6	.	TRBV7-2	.	CASSLAFGAGANVLTF	TGTGCCAGCAGCTTAGCGTTTGGGGCCGGGGCCAACGTCCTGACTTTC
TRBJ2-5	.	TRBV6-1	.	CASSGDNPSGQETQYF	TGTGCCAGCAGTGGGGACAACCCCAGTGGACAAGAGACCCAGTACTTC
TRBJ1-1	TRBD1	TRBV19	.	CASSIPHPRQGQNTEAFF	TGTGCCAGTAGTATACCCCACCCAAGACAGGGGCAGAACACTGAAGCTTTCTTT
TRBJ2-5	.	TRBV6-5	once	CASRGGGDLETQYF	TGTGCCAGCAGAGGGGGCGGGGACCTAGAGACCCAGTACTTC
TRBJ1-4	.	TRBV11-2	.	CASFSEGFSPTNEKLFF	TGTGCCAGCTTTAGCGAAGGGTTTTCTCCAACTAATGAAAAACTGTTTTTT
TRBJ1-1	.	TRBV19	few	CASTHPRMDRTNTEAFF	TGTGCCAGTACTCACCCGAGGATGGACAGAACGAACACTGAAGCTTTCTTT
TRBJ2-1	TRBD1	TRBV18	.	CASSARGPSSYNEQFF	TGTGCCAGCTCCGCGAGGGGGCCGAGCTCCTACAATGAGCAGTTCTTC
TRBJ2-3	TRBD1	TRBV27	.	CASSSPDGQGDGDTQYF	TGTGCCAGCAGTTCCCCGGACGGACAGGGTGACGGAGATACGCAGTATTTT
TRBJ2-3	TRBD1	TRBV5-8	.	CASSFGGGQGTDTQYF	TGTGCCAGCAGCTTTGGTGGGGGACAGGGAACAGATACGCAGTATTTT